This is a list of T cell receptor beta chains from one sample in a study of blood T cell repertoires in COVID-19. The protocol was immunoSEQ multiplex PCR, while the TCRdb copy is restricted to in-frame clones and leaves out a portion. Of about 110,000 clones listed, just over 75% were seen once; the top ten hold around 4%. Sequencing was performed on peripheral blood. The receptors stem from a woman older than 75 with acute or convalescent COVID-19. CDR3s include the opening cysteine and the closing phenylalanine or tryptophan. Fields, in order: V gene, clone size, J gene, D gene, CDR3 protein, CDR3 DNA. The D gene is left open where the match is weak. Clone size is given for some rows only: seen once, a few or many times, or a class if the clone is expanded.

v_gene: TRBV30
abundance: -
j_gene: TRBJ1-4
d_gene: -
CDR3aa: CAWRRNAVSFEKLFF
CDR3nt: TGTGCCTGGAGGAGAAACGCGGTATCGTTTGAAAAACTGTTTTTT

v_gene: TRBV5-4
abundance: few
j_gene: TRBJ2-5
d_gene: -
CDR3aa: CASSSWTEETQYF
CDR3nt: TGTGCCAGCAGCTCCTGGACAGAAGAGACCCAGTACTTC

v_gene: TRBV5-1
abundance: -
j_gene: TRBJ2-7
d_gene: TRBD1
CDR3aa: CASSSVPGQGPTPSYEQYF
CDR3nt: TGCGCCAGCAGCTCAGTCCCGGGACAGGGACCGACCCCCTCCTACGAGCAGTACTTC

v_gene: TRBV5-1
abundance: -
j_gene: TRBJ2-7
d_gene: TRBD2
CDR3aa: CASSFSGGPSYEQYF
CDR3nt: TGCGCCAGCAGCTTCAGCGGGGGGCCCTCCTACGAGCAGTACTTC

v_gene: TRBV28
abundance: -
j_gene: TRBJ1-1
d_gene: TRBD1
CDR3aa: CASSPRRDRNTEAFF
CDR3nt: TGTGCCAGCAGTCCGCGCCGGGACAGAAACACTGAAGCTTTCTTT

v_gene: TRBV19
abundance: once
j_gene: TRBJ1-4
d_gene: -
CDR3aa: CASSIDLRVKEKLFF
CDR3nt: TGTGCCAGTAGTATAGATCTTCGGGTGAAGGAAAAACTGTTTTTT

v_gene: TRBV6-6
abundance: -
j_gene: TRBJ2-7
d_gene: -
CDR3aa: CASSTTGSSYEQYF
CDR3nt: TGTGCCAGCAGTACAACAGGCTCCTCCTACGAGCAGTACTTC

v_gene: TRBV5-8
abundance: -
j_gene: TRBJ1-3
d_gene: TRBD1
CDR3aa: CASDPTGAIDRNTIYF
CDR3nt: TGTGCCAGCGACCCGACAGGGGCGATCGACAGAAACACCATATATTTT

v_gene: TRBV10-2
abundance: -
j_gene: TRBJ2-3
d_gene: TRBD2
CDR3aa: CASSGTSGAESGTDTQYF
CDR3nt: TGCGCCAGCAGCGGGACTAGCGGGGCCGAATCGGGGACAGATACGCAGTATTTT

v_gene: TRBV4-1
abundance: -
j_gene: TRBJ2-5
d_gene: -
CDR3aa: CASSQEGFQETQYF
CDR3nt: TGCGCCAGCAGCCAAGAGGGCTTCCAAGAGACCCAGTACTTC

v_gene: TRBV6-5
abundance: -
j_gene: TRBJ2-2
d_gene: -
CDR3aa: CASSRQGPNTGELFF
CDR3nt: TGTGCCAGCAGTAGGCAGGGCCCGAACACCGGGGAGCTGTTTTTT

v_gene: TRBV5-1
abundance: -
j_gene: TRBJ1-4
d_gene: -
CDR3aa: CASSPDTTNEKLFF
CDR3nt: TGCGCCAGCAGCCCGGACACTACAAATGAAAAACTGTTTTTT

v_gene: TRBV5-1
abundance: -
j_gene: TRBJ2-3
d_gene: -
CDR3aa: CASSLGGAGTDTQYF
CDR3nt: TGCGCCAGCAGCTTGGGAGGCGCCGGCACAGATACGCAGTATTTT

v_gene: TRBV7-7
abundance: -
j_gene: TRBJ2-5
d_gene: TRBD2
CDR3aa: CASSLGGAGEETQYF
CDR3nt: TGTGCTAGCAGCTTAGGAGGAGCGGGGGAAGAGACCCAGTACTTC

v_gene: TRBV24-1
abundance: -
j_gene: TRBJ1-1
d_gene: -
CDR3aa: CATSDMMSAGRIRTEAFF
CDR3nt: TGTGCCACCAGTGATATGATGTCAGCAGGGAGGATAAGAACTGAAGCTTTCTTT

v_gene: TRBV5-1
abundance: -
j_gene: TRBJ1-6
d_gene: -
CDR3aa: CASSPTGRNNSPLHF
CDR3nt: TGCGCCAGCAGTCCGACAGGAAGAAATAATTCACCCCTCCACTTT

v_gene: TRBV6-5
abundance: few
j_gene: TRBJ1-6
d_gene: TRBD1
CDR3aa: CASKIQGTRSPLHF
CDR3nt: TGTGCCAGCAAGATACAGGGGACGAGATCACCCCTCCACTTT

v_gene: TRBV6-5
abundance: -
j_gene: TRBJ1-5
d_gene: TRBD1
CDR3aa: CASSTRTGGGQPQHF
CDR3nt: TGTGCCAGCAGTACCCGGACAGGCGGAGGACAGCCCCAGCATTTT

v_gene: TRBV28
abundance: few
j_gene: TRBJ2-7
d_gene: TRBD1
CDR3aa: CASRGDRERVYEQYF
CDR3nt: TGTGCCAGCAGGGGGGACAGGGAACGGGTCTACGAGCAGTACTTC

v_gene: TRBV12-3/TRBV12-4
abundance: -
j_gene: TRBJ2-1
d_gene: -
CDR3aa: CASKLLQTASQFF
CDR3nt: TGTGCCAGCAAGCTACTACAGACAGCAAGCCAGTTCTTC

v_gene: TRBV1
abundance: -
j_gene: TRBJ2-7
d_gene: -
CDR3aa: CTSSLRGTAASYEQYF
CDR3nt: TGCACCAGCAGCCTTAGGGGAACGGCGGCCTCCTACGAGCAGTACTTC

v_gene: TRBV5-1
abundance: few
j_gene: TRBJ1-6
d_gene: TRBD1
CDR3aa: CASSLQDRGSPLHF
CDR3nt: TGCGCCAGCAGCTTGCAGGACAGGGGTTCACCCCTCCACTTT

v_gene: TRBV19
abundance: -
j_gene: TRBJ2-7
d_gene: TRBD2
CDR3aa: CASSNGLAGYEQYF
CDR3nt: TGTGCCAGTAGCAACGGACTAGCGGGATACGAGCAGTACTTC

v_gene: TRBV19
abundance: -
j_gene: TRBJ1-2
d_gene: TRBD1
CDR3aa: CASSEGQDVIYGYTF
CDR3nt: TGTGCCAGTAGCGAGGGACAGGACGTCATCTATGGCTACACCTTC

v_gene: TRBV18
abundance: -
j_gene: TRBJ1-1
d_gene: -
CDR3aa: CASSEAANTEAFF
CDR3nt: TGTGCCAGCTCGGAGGCCGCGAACACTGAAGCTTTCTTT

v_gene: TRBV3-1/TRBV3-2
abundance: few
j_gene: TRBJ1-6
d_gene: TRBD1
CDR3aa: CASSPLQGRGNSPLHF
CDR3nt: TGTGCCAGCAGCCCACTACAGGGGAGAGGGAATTCACCCCTCCACTTT

v_gene: TRBV10-3
abundance: -
j_gene: TRBJ2-3
d_gene: -
CDR3aa: CAISGAGPTSTDTQYF
CDR3nt: TGTGCCATCAGTGGGGCGGGGCCCACTAGCACAGATACGCAGTATTTT

v_gene: TRBV6-5
abundance: -
j_gene: TRBJ1-2
d_gene: -
CDR3aa: CASSRAGVYGYTF
CDR3nt: TGTGCCAGCAGCCGGGCAGGGGTCTATGGCTACACCTTC

v_gene: TRBV6-5
abundance: once
j_gene: TRBJ2-2
d_gene: -
CDR3aa: CATTRTRNTGELFF
CDR3nt: TGTGCCACTACGAGGACAAGGAACACCGGGGAGCTGTTTTTT

v_gene: TRBV7-8
abundance: -
j_gene: TRBJ1-3
d_gene: -
CDR3aa: CASSSGTGGDTIYF
CDR3nt: TGTGCCAGCAGCTCGGGGACTGGTGGAGACACCATATATTTT

v_gene: TRBV5-4
abundance: few
j_gene: TRBJ2-5
d_gene: -
CDR3aa: CASSFHAGETQYF
CDR3nt: TGTGCCAGCAGCTTCCATGCCGGGGAGACCCAGTACTTC

v_gene: TRBV6-4
abundance: -
j_gene: TRBJ2-5
d_gene: TRBD1
CDR3aa: CASSVNRGETQYF
CDR3nt: TGTGCCAGCAGTGTAAACAGGGGGGAGACCCAGTACTTC

v_gene: TRBV3-1/TRBV3-2
abundance: few
j_gene: TRBJ2-7
d_gene: TRBD1
CDR3aa: CASSQGTGVYEQYF
CDR3nt: TGTGCCAGCAGCCAAGGGACAGGGGTCTACGAGCAGTACTTC

v_gene: TRBV1
abundance: few
j_gene: TRBJ2-2
d_gene: -
CDR3aa: CTSSQGQESTGELFF
CDR3nt: TGCACCAGCAGCCAAGGACAGGAATCAACCGGGGAGCTGTTTTTT

v_gene: TRBV19
abundance: -
j_gene: TRBJ1-4
d_gene: -
CDR3aa: CASSPGGTLLNEKLFF
CDR3nt: TGTGCCAGTTCGCCTGGGGGGACGCTTCTTAATGAAAAACTGTTTTTT

v_gene: TRBV28
abundance: -
j_gene: TRBJ2-1
d_gene: TRBD2
CDR3aa: CASSSPISGSGNEQFF
CDR3nt: TGTGCCAGCAGTTCCCCTATTAGCGGGAGTGGCAATGAGCAGTTCTTC

v_gene: TRBV19
abundance: -
j_gene: TRBJ2-3
d_gene: TRBD2
CDR3aa: CASSNSGTSGGLEQYF
CDR3nt: TGTGCCAGTAGTAATTCCGGGACTAGCGGGGGCCTCGAGCAGTATTTT

v_gene: TRBV28
abundance: once
j_gene: TRBJ1-2
d_gene: -
CDR3aa: CASSLQGLRNYGYTF
CDR3nt: TGTGCCAGCAGTTTACAGGGGCTTCGGAACTATGGCTACACCTTC

v_gene: TRBV19
abundance: -
j_gene: TRBJ1-1
d_gene: -
CDR3aa: CASSNPSRQRKAFF
CDR3nt: TGTGCCAGTAGTAACCCTTCAAGGCAGAGGAAAGCTTTCTTT

v_gene: TRBV7-9
abundance: many
j_gene: TRBJ1-1
d_gene: -
CDR3aa: CASSPTGTYAEAFF
CDR3nt: TGTGCCAGCAGCCCCACCGGGACATACGCTGAAGCTTTCTTT

v_gene: TRBV2
abundance: few
j_gene: TRBJ1-1
d_gene: -
CDR3aa: CASSRDIQQGTEAFF
CDR3nt: TGTGCCAGCAGCAGGGACATTCAGCAGGGCACTGAAGCTTTCTTT